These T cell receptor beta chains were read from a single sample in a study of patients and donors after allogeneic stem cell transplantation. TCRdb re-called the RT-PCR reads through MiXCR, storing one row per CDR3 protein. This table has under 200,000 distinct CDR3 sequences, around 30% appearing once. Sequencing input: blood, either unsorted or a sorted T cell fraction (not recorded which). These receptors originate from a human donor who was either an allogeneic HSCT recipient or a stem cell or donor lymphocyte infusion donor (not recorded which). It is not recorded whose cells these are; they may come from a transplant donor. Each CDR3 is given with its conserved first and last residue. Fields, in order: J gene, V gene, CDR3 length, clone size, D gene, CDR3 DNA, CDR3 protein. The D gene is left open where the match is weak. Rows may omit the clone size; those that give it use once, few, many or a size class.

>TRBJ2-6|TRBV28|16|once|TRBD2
TGTGCCAGTACGGCTAGCGGACGCTCTGGGGCCAACGTCCTGACTTTC
CASTASGRSGANVLTF
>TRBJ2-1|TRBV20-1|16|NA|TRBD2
TGCAGTGCTAGAGACGCGGGAGGACGTGCCTACAATGAGCAGTTCTTC
CSARDAGGRAYNEQFF
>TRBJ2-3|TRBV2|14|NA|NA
TGTGCCAGCAGATACGAGACTCGGGGCGATACGCAGTATTTT
CASRYETRGDTQYF
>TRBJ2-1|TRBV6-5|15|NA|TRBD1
TGTGCCAGCAGACCGGGACAGGGTTCTTACAATGAGCAGTTCTTC
CASRPGQGSYNEQFF
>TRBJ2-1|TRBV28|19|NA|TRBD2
TGTGCCAGCAGTTTCGGCAACCCTGGGGCTAGCGGGCCCTACAATGAGCAGTTCTTC
CASSFGNPGASGPYNEQFF
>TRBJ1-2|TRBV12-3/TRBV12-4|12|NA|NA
TGTGCCAGCAGTTACATCGGACAGGGCTACACCTTC
CASSYIGQGYTF
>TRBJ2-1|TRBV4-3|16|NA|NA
TGCGCCAGCAGCCAAGAATGGAGCGGAGACTACAATGAGCAGTTCTTC
CASSQEWSGDYNEQFF
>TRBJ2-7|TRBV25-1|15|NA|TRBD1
TGTGCCAGCAGTAGATCCCAAGGACAGGGCTACGAGCAGTACTTC
CASSRSQGQGYEQYF
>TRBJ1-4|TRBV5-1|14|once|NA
TGCGCCAGCAGCTCCGAACCGGGGGGTGAAAAACTGTTTTTT
CASSSEPGGEKLFF
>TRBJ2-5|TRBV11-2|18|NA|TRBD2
TGTGCCAGCAGCTTAGGGGGACTAGCGAGTATCCGCCAAGAGACCCAGTACTTC
CASSLGGLASIRQETQYF
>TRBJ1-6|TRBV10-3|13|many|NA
TGTGCCATCTCGTGGAGGGAGGAGGCACCCCTCCACTTT
CAISWREEAPLHF
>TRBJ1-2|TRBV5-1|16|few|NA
TGCGCCAGCAGCTTGTCCCAAGGACCCACCCTCTATGGCTACACCTTC
CASSLSQGPTLYGYTF
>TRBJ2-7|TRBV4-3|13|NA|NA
TGCGCCAGCAGCTCCCTACGAGCAGCCGAGCAGTACTTC
CASSSLRAAEQYF
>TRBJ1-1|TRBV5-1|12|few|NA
TGCGCCAGCAGCTGGGGGCCGGGAGAAGCTTTCTTT
CASSWGPGEAFF
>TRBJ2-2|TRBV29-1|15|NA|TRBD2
TGCAGCGCTTCCGGGACTAGCGGAAACACCGGGGAGCTGTTTTTT
CSASGTSGNTGELFF
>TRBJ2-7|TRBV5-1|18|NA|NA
TGCGCCAGCAGCTTCCCCCAGAAAGGGGGAGCCGGCTCCTACGAGCAGTACTTC
CASSFPQKGGAGSYEQYF
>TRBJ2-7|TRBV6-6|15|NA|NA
TGTGCCAGCAGTTACTTACGGGAGTCGAGCAACGAGCAGTACTTC
CASSYLRESSNEQYF
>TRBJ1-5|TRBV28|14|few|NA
TGTGCCAGCAAGGCGGGGGGTAGCAATCAGCCCCAGCATTTT
CASKAGGSNQPQHF
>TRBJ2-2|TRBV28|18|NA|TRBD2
TGTGCCAGCAGTTCGGGACTAGCGGGAGGGCCGCGCACCGGGGAGCTGTTTTTT
CASSSGLAGGPRTGELFF
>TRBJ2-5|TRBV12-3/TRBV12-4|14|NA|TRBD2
TGTGCCAGCAGTTTAGGACTAGCGGGGGTGACCCAGTACTTC
CASSLGLAGVTQYF
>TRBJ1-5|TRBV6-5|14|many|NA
TGTGCCAGCAGTCACAGGCTAGGCAATCAGCCCCAGCATTTT
CASSHRLGNQPQHF
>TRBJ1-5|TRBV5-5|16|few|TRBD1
TGTGCCAGCAGCTGGACAGGCCCCTTTTTTAATCAGCCCCAGCATTTT
CASSWTGPFFNQPQHF
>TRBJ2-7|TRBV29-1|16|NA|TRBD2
TGCAGCGTTGAGGAACTCACTAGCGGCCTCTCCTACGAGCAGTACTTC
CSVEELTSGLSYEQYF
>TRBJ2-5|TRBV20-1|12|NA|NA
TGCAGTGCTAGAGAGGGACCGAGGACCCAGTACTTC
CSAREGPRTQYF
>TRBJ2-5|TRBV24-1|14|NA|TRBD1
TGTGCCACCAGTGACCGGACAGGGACCGAGACCCAGTACTTC
CATSDRTGTETQYF
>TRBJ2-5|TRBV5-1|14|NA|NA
TGCGCCAGCAGCTTCGGGACGTTCCAAGAGACCCAGTACTTC
CASSFGTFQETQYF
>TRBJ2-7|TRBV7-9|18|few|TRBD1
TGTGCCAGCAGCTCCCCCCAACACAGGGGGCGTCCGGTATACGAGCAGTACTTC
CASSSPQHRGRPVYEQYF
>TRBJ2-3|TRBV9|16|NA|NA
TGTGCCAGCAGCGTAGGACGGGGAGTTGGCACAGATACGCAGTATTTT
CASSVGRGVGTDTQYF
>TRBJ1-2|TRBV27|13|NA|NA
TGTGCCAGCAGTTTATCTGGGGTTGGTGGCTACACCTTC
CASSLSGVGGYTF
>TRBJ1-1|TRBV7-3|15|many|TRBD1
TGTGCCAGCAGCTCTGGACAGGGTACCAACACTGAAGCTTTCTTT
CASSSGQGTNTEAFF
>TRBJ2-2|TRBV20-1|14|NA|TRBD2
TGCAGTGCTTCCGGACTAGCGGGAGCCGGGGAGCTGTTTTTT
CSASGLAGAGELFF
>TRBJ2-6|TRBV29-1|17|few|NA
TGCAGCGTTGTCAGACGGGACAACAGCTCTGGGGCCAACGTCCTGACTTTC
CSVVRRDNSSGANVLTF
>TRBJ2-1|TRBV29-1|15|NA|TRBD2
TGCAGCGTTGAAGGTGGACTAGCGGGATACAATGAGCAGTTCTTC
CSVEGGLAGYNEQFF
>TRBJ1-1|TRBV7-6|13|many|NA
TGTGCCAGCAGCTTATCGGCAGCTACTGAAGCTTTCTTT
CASSLSAATEAFF
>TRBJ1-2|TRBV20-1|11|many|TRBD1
TGCAGTGCGAACAGGGGCTATGGCTACACCTTC
CSANRGYGYTF
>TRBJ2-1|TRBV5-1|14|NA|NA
TGCGCCAGCAGCCCAAACCTGGGGGTGGATGAGCAGTTCTTC
CASSPNLGVDEQFF
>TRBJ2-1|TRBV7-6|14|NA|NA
TGTGCCAGCAGCCTACGGGACAACTACAATGAGCAGTTCTTC
CASSLRDNYNEQFF
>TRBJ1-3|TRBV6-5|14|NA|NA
TGTGCCAGCAGTTACTCCGGGCCCCTAGGCACCATATATTTT
CASSYSGPLGTIYF
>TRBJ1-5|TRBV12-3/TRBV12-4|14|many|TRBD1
TGTGCCAGCAGCTGGACAGGGTCCGGATGGCCCCAGCATTTT
CASSWTGSGWPQHF
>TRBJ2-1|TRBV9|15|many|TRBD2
TGTGCCAGCAGCACGAGCGGGAGCTCCTACAATGAGCAGTTCTTC
CASSTSGSSYNEQFF
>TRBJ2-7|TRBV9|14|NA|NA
TGTGCCAGCAGCGTACTAGCCGAGACCTACGAGCAGTACTTC
CASSVLAETYEQYF
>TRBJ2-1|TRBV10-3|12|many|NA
TGTGCCATCAGTGAGGGAGGGAATGAGCAGTTCTTC
CAISEGGNEQFF
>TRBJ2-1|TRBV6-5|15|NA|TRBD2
TGTGCCAGCAGTACTTGGGGACTAGCGGGAGATGAGCAGTTCTTC
CASSTWGLAGDEQFF
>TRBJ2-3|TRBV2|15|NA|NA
TGTGCCAGCATAGAGGCCCGGTCTGGCGGAGATACGCAGTATTTT
CASIEARSGGDTQYF
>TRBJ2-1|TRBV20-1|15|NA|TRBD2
TGCAGTGCTAGAGAGAGCGGGAGGGCCGACAATGAGCAGTTCTTC
CSARESGRADNEQFF
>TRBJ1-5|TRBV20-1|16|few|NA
TGCAGTGCTTCCAGAGAGGAGGGATTTCAGAATCAGCCCCAGCATTTT
CSASREEGFQNQPQHF
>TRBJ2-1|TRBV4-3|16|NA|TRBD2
TGCGCCAGCAGCCTTCTGCTAGCGGGAGCCTACAATGAGCAGTTCTTC
CASSLLLAGAYNEQFF
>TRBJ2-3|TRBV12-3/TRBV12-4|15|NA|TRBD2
TGTGCCAGCAGTTCTACTAGCGATTTCACAGATACGCAGTATTTT
CASSSTSDFTDTQYF